Following are 13 T cell receptor beta chains from one sample sequenced in a study of T-cell reconstitution after alpha-beta-depleted transplantation in children (dated by TCRdb to the mid-2010s). The treatment or condition label for this specimen denotes: allogeneic hematopoietic cell transplantation with graft depleted of TCRalphabeta T cells and CD19 B cells. The library was generated by PCR. The sequencing machine was an Illumina HiSeq 2500. TCR library preparation used molecular barcoding, with unique molecular identifiers applied to normalize quantification of the TCRbeta repertoire. TCRdb cleaned the public reads at Q25 with fastp, built clones with MiXCR and kept in-frame beta chains. A single entry per CDR3 protein holds the most common genes and DNA from its merged rows. The sample table shows over 150,000 distinct CDR3 sequences, and 11% are seen once. The ten largest account for around 13% of the sample.

The source was PBMCs, collected before TCRalphabeta/CD19-depleted stem cell transplant. These receptors were taken from a boy aged 2 to 10 with acute myeloid leukemia, due to receive a stem cell transplant.

In this sample, this clonotype turned up many times. The V and J genes are TRBV20-1 and TRBJ2-7; 7 bases map to TRBD2. The CDR3 contains 15 residues. V lost 4 bases to trimming and J lost 5 bases; unmatched junction nucleotides: 14. The germline V gene encodes CDR1 DFQATT and CDR2 SNEGSKA (reference sequence). DNA of the CDR3: TGCAGTGCTACTCAGCCCGGACTAGTCTCTCACGAGCAGTACTTC. Translation gives CSATQPGLVSHEQYF.

The table lists this clonotype with many counts. The chain employs TRBV5-6 and TRBJ1-2, with 7 positions matching TRBD1. Germline CDR1 reads SGHDT; CDR2 reads YYEEEE. V dropped 4 bases and J dropped 8; count of bases not matched to a gene: 8. The CDR3 runs 13 residues. The CDR3 nucleotides are TGTGCCAGCAGCCCCTACCAGGGGGTAGGCTACACCTTC. Its protein product is CASSPYQGVGYTF.

Notes on this clonotype: A much more abundant neighbour one base away suggests this may be a read error. J is TRBJ1-5 and V is TRBV15; tentative D call: TRBD1 (6 bases). V lost 0 bases, J lost 9 bases, and 24 bases lay in between. The germline V gene has CDR1 LNHNV and CDR2 YYDKDF (reference sequence). This CDR3 region has 18 residues. CDR3 sequence: CATSRDLLDGGLSSPQHF. The CDR3 region has the DNA TGTGCCACCAGCAGAGACTTACTAGACGGGGGGCTTTCCTCGCCCCAGCATTTT.

This clonotype occurred many times. V is TRBV2 and J is TRBJ2-3, with a possible D match to TRBD1 (5 bases). This CDR3 spans 14 amino acids. Germline CDR1 is SNHLY and CDR2 is FYNNEI. Trimming took off 6 bases at V and 0 bases at J, with 10 bases between the two ends. CDR3 coding DNA: TGTGCCAGCAGAGGACATATGAGCACAGATACGCAGTATTTT. It is translated as CASRGHMSTDTQYF.

This clonotype was seen many times. This chain uses TRBV20-1 with TRBJ2-2; 9 nucleotides line up with TRBD2. The germline gives CDR1 DFQATT, CDR2 SNEGSKA (reference sequence). V lost 6 bases and J lost 6; bases outside the gene matches: 11. This CDR3 contains 15 residues. Here the CDR3 DNA reads TGCAGTGCACGGGACTACGGCGGGAGGGCCGGGGAGCTGTTTTTT. Protein sequence: CSARDYGGRAGELFF.

This clonotype showed up many times. The rearrangement joins TRBV10-3 to TRBJ2-2; possibly TRBD1 for D (5 bases). The CDR3 covers 17 residues. V was pared by 4 bases and J by 4 bases, with 19 bases between. Germline V gene data show CDR1 as ENHRY and CDR2 as SYGVKD. CDR3 nucleotides: TGTGCCATCAGTGGGGCTCAGGACACAGTTTTCACCGGGGAGCTGTTTTTT. This translates into CAISGAQDTVFTGELFF.

The chain has TRBV29-1 and TRBJ1-1; 7 bases are a match to TRBD1. CDR3 length: 17 residues. After removal of 3 bases from V and 3 bases from J, the junction contained 16 bases not matched to a gene. The germline V gene encodes CDR1 SQVTM and CDR2 ANQGSEA. The CDR3 loop is CSVDYPIKDREDTEAFF. The CDR3 DNA reads as TGCAGCGTTGATTATCCCATAAAAGACAGGGAGGACACTGAAGCTTTCTTT.

This clonotype was observed many times. V usage is TRBV5-1 and J usage is TRBJ2-3; D is unresolved. There are 14 residues in the CDR3. Per germline, CDR1 SGHRS and CDR2 YFSETQ. The V and J ends lost 5 bases and 6 bases respectively, with 16 bases between them. The CDR3 DNA sequence: TGCGCCAGCAGTCCTAACCGGGCCTCTGATACGCAGTATTTT. Residues: CASSPNRASDTQYF.

The rearrangement links TRBV19 to TRBJ1-5; the match to TRBD1 covers 9 bases. The V segment lost 6 bases and the J segment 7 bases; nucleotides outside the gene matches: 7. This CDR3 spans 14 amino acids. Germline V gene data show CDR1 as LNHDA and CDR2 as SQIVND (reference sequence). The CDR3 coding sequence is TGTGCCAGTAGACTAAGACAGGGGGGCCAGCCCCAGCATTTT. Protein sequence: CASRLRQGGQPQHF.

This clonotype occurred many times. This chain links TRBV27 with TRBJ2-1; a weak D match, TRBD2 (6 bases). Germline CDR1 and CDR2: MNHEY and SMNVEV (reference sequence). Trimming cost V 4 bases and J 9 bases, with 13 bases left between them. This CDR3 spans 13 amino acids. This CDR3 reads CASSSGSLGEQFF. The CDR3 nucleotides are TGTGCCAGCAGTTCCGGGAGTTTAGGTGAGCAGTTCTTC.

V and J are TRBV2 and TRBJ2-1, with 14 positions matching TRBD2. Germline V CDR1 and CDR2: SNHLY, FYNNEI. CDR3 size: 22 residues. Trimming at V came to 6 bases and at J to 0 bases, leaving 19 bases not matched to a gene. In DNA, the CDR3 is TGTGCCAGCAGCGAAAGGGGACCGGGACTAGCGGGAGACGGTCCCTCCTACAATGAGCAGTTCTTC. Protein product: CASSERGPGLAGDGPSYNEQFF. The entire variable domain, with the rest obtained from reference TRBV2 and TRBJ2-1, is as follows: EPEVTQTPSHQVTQMGQEVILRCVPISNHLYFYWYRQILGQKVEFLVSFYNNEISEKSEIFDDQFSVERPDGSNFTLKIRSTKLEDSAMYFCASSERGPGLAGDGPSYNEQFFGPGTRLTVL.

This clonotype was seen repeatedly, ten times or more. This rearrangement joins TRBV6-1 to TRBJ1-5, with D perhaps TRBD1 (6 bases). Germline CDR1 is MNHNS and CDR2 is SASEGT. V was clipped by 6 bases and J by 1 base, with 7 bases between them. The length of the CDR3 is 13 residues. The CDR3: CASRTGSNQPQHF. The CDR3 DNA sequence: TGTGCCAGCAGAACAGGGAGCAATCAGCCCCAGCATTTT.

This clonotype has a count of ten or more. The chain couples TRBV4-1 to TRBJ2-5; D is possibly TRBD1 (5 bases). Trimming stripped 1 base from V and 2 bases from J, with 11 bases between. This CDR3 contains 15 residues. Germline CDR1 and CDR2: MGHRA and YSYEKL. The CDR3 coding sequence is TGCGCCAGCAGCCAAGTAGTAGGGGCGCAAGAGACCCAGTACTTC. It codes for CASSQVVGAQETQYF.